Below are 20 T cell receptor beta chains sequenced from a single sample in a study of regulatory T cells in long-lasting Graves disease. Time point denoted: newly diagnosed GD, antithyroid drugs for less than 3 months. PBMCs were the source of the RNA used for TCR sequencing. Arm-PCR of CDR3 regions with iRepertoire HTBI primers generated TCR beta libraries. MiXCR, run by TCRdb on the multiplex PCR reads, gives a single entry per CDR3 protein. The data contain fewer than 550,000 distinct CDR3 sequences, about 15% of them singletons. This sample also belongs to another study, concerning T cells in Graves' hyperthyroidism and ophthalmopathy.

Sequences were derived from peripheral blood mononuclear cells (PBMCs), sampled at new diagnosis, from a patient treated with antithyroid drugs. The source is a woman aged 35-65 years with Graves disease.

This clonotype has a handful of counts. Here the CDR3 reads CASSTGTLNGYTF. Written as DNA, the CDR3 is TGTGCCAGCAGCACCGGGACTCTTAATGGCTACACCTTC. The chain combines TRBV7-6 with TRBJ1-2; D might be TRBD1 (5 bases). Germline lookup yields CDR1 SGHVS and CDR2 FNYEAQ. This CDR3 comprises 13 residues. With 5 bases removed from V and 6 bases from J, the gap between germline ends came to 13 bases. Combining the CDR3 with reference TRBV7-6 and TRBJ1-2 gives the whole variable domain GAGVSQSPRYKVTKRGQDVALRCDPISGHVSLYWYRQALGQGPEFLTYFNYEAQQDKSGLPNDRFSAERPEGSISTLTIQRTEQRDSAMYRCASSTGTLNGYTFGSGTRLTVV.

Only a few counts were recorded for this clonotype. The chain uses TRBV5-1 and TRBJ2-2, with 7 bases identical to TRBD1. Germline loops: CDR1 SGHRS, CDR2 YFSETQ. The CDR3 extends over 15 amino acids. V trimming: 0 bases; J trimming: 6 bases; junction bases outside the gene matches: 5. The CDR3 DNA reads as TGCGCCAGCAGCTTGGGCAACACAGGGGCCGGGGAGCTGTTTTTT. Residues: CASSLGNTGAGELFF.

This clonotype has a handful of counts. V usage is TRBV10-3 and J usage is TRBJ1-1; 9 nucleotides agree with TRBD1. This CDR3 region has 13 residues. V trimming: 7 bases; J trimming: 3 bases; junction bases outside the gene matches: 3. Per germline, CDR1 ENHRY and CDR2 SYGVKD. Here the CDR3 reads CAIKTGGDTEAFF. As DNA, the CDR3 is TGTGCCATCAAGACAGGGGGTGACACTGAAGCTTTCTTT.

This chain links TRBV3-1 with TRBJ1-2, with a possible D match to TRBD1 (5 bases). V dropped 0 bases and J dropped 7 bases, with 21 bases sitting between them. This CDR3 contains 17 residues. Germline assignment: CDR1 LGHDT and CDR2 YNNKEL (reference sequence). CDR3 bases: TGTGCCAGCAGCCAAGATGCGTTCGGGGGTTCCCTTGCTGGCTACACCTTC. Translating it yields CASSQDAFGGSLAGYTF. The full variable domain, completed using reference TRBV3-1 and TRBJ1-2, is DTAVSQTPKYLVTQMGNDKSIKCEQNLGHDTMYWYKQDSKKFLKIMFSYNNKELIINETVPNRFSPKSPDKAHLNLHINSLELGDSAVYFCASSQDAFGGSLAGYTFGSGTRLTVV.

The sample holds many counts of this clonotype. The J gene is TRBJ1-2, the V gene TRBV3-1, with 8 positions matching TRBD1. The CDR3 loop spans 14 amino acids. The germline CDR1 and CDR2 sequences are LGHDT and YNNKEL (reference sequence). V trimming: 6 bases; J trimming: 2 bases; junction bases outside the gene matches: 5. Written as DNA, the CDR3 is TGTGCCAGCAGTCACAGGACAGGGAACTATGGCTACACCTTC. Protein: CASSHRTGNYGYTF.

There are many counts of this clonotype. This chain links TRBV7-9 with TRBJ1-6; 8 bases match TRBD1. J gave up 8 bases and V 5 bases, and 5 bases lay outside the gene matches. In germline, CDR1 is SEHNR, CDR2 FQNEAQ (reference sequence). This CDR3 is 14 amino acids long. The CDR3 sequence is CASSPDRGDSPLHF. The CDR3 region has the DNA TGTGCCAGCAGCCCTGACAGGGGTGATTCACCCCTCCACTTT.

In DNA, the CDR3 is TGTGCCAGCAGGGACCCGGGACAGGGCCTCGAAAAACTGTTTTTT. This sequence encodes CASRDPGQGLEKLFF. The gene calls are TRBV2 and TRBJ1-4, with TRBD1 matching over 9 bases. This CDR3 region has 15 residues. With V trimmed by 6 bases and J by 8 bases, 10 bases remained unmatched. Germline loops: CDR1 SNHLY, CDR2 FYNNEI.

The chain uses TRBV29-1 and TRBJ2-4; D gene unclear. Germline lookup yields CDR1 SQVTM and CDR2 ANQGSEA. With 3 bases removed from V and 1 base from J, the gap between germline ends came to 7 bases. The CDR3 covers 13 residues. CDR3 sequence (DNA): TGCAGCGTTGAGGGCCTGGCCAAAAACATTCAGTACTTC. Translating gives CSVEGLAKNIQYF.

This clonotype was seen at least ten times. Here the CDR3 reads CASKVGPSSYEQYF. The CDR3 region has the DNA TGTGCCAGCAAGGTCGGTCCCAGCTCCTACGAGCAGTACTTC. This chain links TRBV2 with TRBJ2-7; D remains unclear. Trimming stripped 7 bases from V and 0 bases from J, with 13 bases between. Germline V lookup: CDR1 SNHLY, CDR2 FYNNEI. The CDR3 runs to 14 residues.

This chain uses TRBV28 with TRBJ2-7, with TRBD2 matching 9 bases. Germline trimming cut 5 bases from V and 2 bases from J; bases unmatched to any gene: 4. The CDR3 contains 14 residues. Germline assignment: CDR1 MDHEN and CDR2 SYDVKM. The CDR3 loop reads CASSVAGAAYEQYF. CDR3 DNA: TGTGCCAGCAGTGTAGCGGGGGCTGCCTACGAGCAGTACTTC.

This clonotype was counted at least ten times. CDR3 amino acids: CASSEWTDGTEAFF. CDR3 nucleotide sequence: TGTGCCAGCAGTGAATGGACAGATGGCACTGAAGCTTTCTTT. This chain connects TRBV2 to TRBJ1-1; possibly TRBD1 for D (6 bases). Trimming pared 2 bases from V and 4 bases from J, leaving 11 bases between. CDR3 length: 14 amino acids. Germline V lookup: CDR1 SNHLY, CDR2 FYNNEI.

This clonotype was counted many times. The genes are TRBV28 and TRBJ1-4, with unresolved D. Per germline, CDR1 MDHEN and CDR2 SYDVKM. V lost 7 bases and J 8 bases, leaving 20 bases between the germline ends. CDR3 length: 15 residues. In DNA, the CDR3 is TGTGCCAGCAACCCCAACCCGATAGCGGGGGAAAAACTGTTTTTT. Protein: CASNPNPIAGEKLFF.

The J gene is TRBJ1-1, the V gene TRBV11-2; TRBD1 matches 8 bases. The CDR3 has 13 amino acids. Germline loops: CDR1 SGHAT, CDR2 FQNNGV. The V segment lost 5 bases and the J segment 7 bases; nucleotides outside the gene matches: 6. The CDR3 loop reads CASSLRGPGEAFF. In nucleotides, the CDR3 is TGTGCCAGCAGCCTCAGGGGGCCCGGTGAAGCTTTCTTT. Variable domain in full (rest from reference TRBV11-2 and TRBJ1-1): EAGVAQSPRYKIIEKRQSVAFWCNPISGHATLYWYQQILGQGPKLLIQFQNNGVVDDSQLPKDRFSAERLKGVDSTLKIQPAKLEDSAVYLCASSLRGPGEAFFGQGTRLTVV.

This clonotype was found a few times. The chain carries TRBV5-8 and TRBJ1-5, with 8 nucleotides matching TRBD1. V trimming: 1 base; J trimming: 9 bases; junction bases outside the gene matches: 9. This CDR3 is built from 15 residues. The germline V gene encodes CDR1 SGHTS and CDR2 YDEGEE. In DNA form, the CDR3 reads TGTGCCAGCAGCTTGAGGGACAGGTCCGGCCGGCCCCAGCATTTT. It codes for CASSLRDRSGRPQHF.

This clonotype was detected only a few times. This sequence joins TRBV20-1 and TRBJ2-3; D ambiguous. Germline V CDR1 and CDR2: DFQATT, SNEGSKA (reference sequence). The CDR3 is made up of 13 amino acids. The germline V and J ends were trimmed by 6 bases and 0 bases, with 10 bases remaining between them. The CDR3 coding sequence is TGCAGTGCCAGACGGGTTAGCACAGATACGCAGTATTTT. Residues: CSARRVSTDTQYF.

This clonotype was detected ten times or more. The V call is TRBV3-1, the J call TRBJ2-1, with D possibly being TRBD1 (5 bases). From germline, CDR1 is LGHDT and CDR2 YNNKEL (reference sequence). Trimming cost V 3 bases and J 2 bases, with 11 bases left between them. The CDR3 has 15 amino acids. Here the CDR3 DNA reads TGTGCCAGCAGCCAGGGGCTAACCACCTACAATGAGCAGTTCTTC. It translates to CASSQGLTTYNEQFF.

The V and J genes are TRBV30 and TRBJ2-3; the D call may be TRBD1 or TRBD2 (7 bases each). The CDR3 is 17 residues long. V gave up 5 bases and J gave up 2 bases, with 23 bases separating them. The germline CDR1 and CDR2 sequences are GTSNPN and SVGIG (reference sequence). The CDR3 protein is CAWGDSPGGTVTDTQYF. CDR3 coding DNA: TGTGCCTGGGGGGACTCTCCCGGGGGGACAGTCACAGATACGCAGTATTTT. Based on the CDR3 plus reference TRBV30 and TRBJ2-3, the full variable domain is SQTIHQWPATLVQPVGSPLSLECTVEGTSNPNLYWYRQAAGRGLQLLFYSVGIGQISSEVPQNLSASRPQDRQFILSSKKLLLSDSGFYLCAWGDSPGGTVTDTQYFGPGTRLTVL.

This clonotype was seen ten or more times. The CDR3 DNA reads TGTGCCAGCAGCTTAGATGCAGGAGCTAGCACAGATACGCAGTATTTT. This gives the protein CASSLDAGASTDTQYF. The chain couples TRBV11-3 to TRBJ2-3; D remains unclear. Germline V CDR1 and CDR2: SGHNT, YENEEA. The CDR3 loop spans 16 amino acids. Trimming left V 0 bases short and J 0 bases short, with 10 bases between.

This clonotype was counted many times. The V gene is TRBV7-9, the J gene TRBJ2-3; the D gene could be TRBD1 or TRBD2 (6 bases each). Trimming left V 5 bases short and J 0 bases short, with 18 bases between. The V gene's germline CDR1 is SEHNR and CDR2 FQNEAQ (reference sequence). The CDR3 sequence is 17 residues long. CDR3 in DNA: TGTGCCAGCAGCGCCCCGGGGGCAGTCGGTAGCACAGATACGCAGTATTTT. This sequence encodes CASSAPGAVGSTDTQYF.

This clonotype was detected ten times or more. This chain uses TRBV5-1 with TRBJ2-3; D is tentatively TRBD1 or TRBD2 (5 bases each). The V gene lost 7 bases and the J gene lost 8 bases, with 14 bases spanning the gap. Germline CDR1 SGHRS, CDR2 YFSETQ. The CDR3 totals 12 residues. CDR3: CASGDGTITQYF. The DNA of the CDR3 is TGCGCCAGCGGCGATGGGACCATTACGCAGTATTTT.